Shown below are 25 T cell receptor beta chains from a single sample sequenced in a study of blood T cells in healthy people across ages. A second PCR, run for roughly 7 to 11 cycles, used a sample-barcoded 5' primer plus a J-beta primer mix. TCRdb reanalysed the 5' RACE reads using MiXCR and keeps one entry per CDR3 protein. This sample has some 860,000 distinct CDR3 sequences, with roughly three fifths found just once. Sequenced: blood. These receptor sequences come from a middle-aged man in good health.

This clonotype has a handful of counts. The chain recombines TRBV6-1 with TRBJ1-5, with TRBD1 as a possible D gene (6 bases). The CDR3 runs 14 residues. Germline CDR1 reads MNHNS; CDR2 reads SASEGT. Between the trimmed V and J ends, which lost 5 bases and 2 bases, there was a span of 10 bases. The CDR3, as DNA: TGTGCCAGCAGTTTACAGGGTCGCAATCAGCCCCAGCATTTT. Its translation: CASSLQGRNQPQHF.

The rearrangement links TRBV2 to TRBJ1-1; D gene unclear. Trimming pared 5 bases from V and 5 bases from J, leaving 12 bases between. This CDR3 is 13 amino acids long. Germline V lookup: CDR1 SNHLY, CDR2 FYNNEI. The CDR3 sequence is CASSWELGTEAFF. CDR3 bases: TGTGCCAGCAGTTGGGAGCTGGGGACTGAAGCTTTCTTT. The variable domain in full, completed from reference TRBV2 and TRBJ1-1, reads EPEVTQTPSHQVTQMGQEVILRCVPISNHLYFYWYRQILGQKVEFLVSFYNNEISEKSEIFDDQFSVERPDGSNFTLKIRSTKLEDSAMYFCASSWELGTEAFFGQGTRLTVV.

The CDR3: CSVEETGVDIQYF. The CDR3, as DNA: TGCAGCGTTGAGGAGACGGGAGTGGACATTCAGTACTTC. The chain has TRBV29-1 and TRBJ2-4, with a tentative D call TRBD2 (6 bases). CDR3 length: 13 residues. The germline V gene has CDR1 SQVTM and CDR2 ANQGSEA. V shed 3 bases and J shed 8 bases, with 14 bases lying between them.

V is TRBV7-2 and J is TRBJ2-1; weak D call: TRBD1 (5 bases). CDR3 length: 13 amino acids. Germline CDR1 and CDR2: SGHTA and FQGNSA. V shed 5 bases and J shed 10 bases, with 15 bases lying between them. The chain's CDR3 is CASSTYIRGEQFF. The CDR3 DNA sequence: TGTGCCAGCAGCACCTATATTAGGGGAGAGCAGTTCTTC.

This clonotype was counted at least ten times. The chain carries TRBV15 and TRBJ2-1, with D perhaps matching TRBD1 or TRBD2 (5 bases each). Between the trimmed V and J ends, which lost 0 bases and 2 bases, there was a span of 11 bases. Germline V gene lookup returns CDR1 LNHNV and CDR2 YYDKDF (reference sequence). This CDR3 has 16 residues. The DNA for the CDR3 is TGTGCCACCAGCAGAGAGTGGGACCCAGCCTACAATGAGCAGTTCTTC. Protein: CATSREWDPAYNEQFF.

The J gene is TRBJ1-6, the V gene TRBV28, with 7 bases lining up with TRBD1. This CDR3 spans 15 amino acids. Germline V gene sequence: CDR1 MDHEN, CDR2 SYDVKM. The trim removed 6 bases at V and 0 bases at J, leaving 2 bases unmatched. Here the CDR3 reads CASRQGSSYNSPLHF. The DNA for the CDR3 is TGTGCCAGCAGACAGGGGAGCTCCTATAATTCACCCCTCCACTTT.

Comment on this clonotype: A read error may account for a junction end that differs from germline. The V gene is TRBV7-9, the J gene TRBJ1-2, with 7 bases identical to TRBD1. CDR1 and CDR2 from the germline V gene are SEHNR and FQNEAQ (reference sequence). The CDR3 sequence is 16 residues long. The CDR3 DNA reads TGTGCCACCAGCAGCCGGGACAGTTCCTCCACCTCCGGCTACACCTTC. Protein product: CATSSRDSSSTSGYTF.

This clonotype showed up many times. The genes are TRBV28 and TRBJ2-7, with D maybe TRBD1 (6 bases). Between the trimmed V and J ends, which lost 9 bases and 7 bases, there was a span of 19 bases. Germline V CDR1 and CDR2: MDHEN, SYDVKM. The CDR3 runs to 13 residues. The CDR3 is CASLRWGLGEQYF. The DNA of the CDR3 is TGTGCCAGTTTAAGGTGGGGGCTGGGGGAGCAGTACTTC.

The V gene is TRBV29-1, the J gene TRBJ1-1, with 8 nucleotides matching TRBD1. The CDR3 extends over 13 amino acids. Trimming at V came to 7 bases and at J to 1 base, leaving 5 bases not matched to a gene. Germline-derived CDR1 and CDR2 are SQVTM and ANQGSEA. In nucleotides, the CDR3 is TGCAGCGCCGGGACAGGTGGGAACACTGAAGCTTTCTTT. It translates to CSAGTGGNTEAFF.

V and J are TRBV6-5 and TRBJ2-7; D may be TRBD1 (6 bases). Germline V gene sequence: CDR1 MNHEY, CDR2 SVGAGI. Trimming took 4 bases from V and 0 from J, leaving 13 bases between them. The length of the CDR3 is 15 residues. The CDR3 bases are TGTGCCAGCAGTTCCGTGGACAGAAGCTCCTACGAGCAGTACTTC. This translates into CASSSVDRSSYEQYF.

This clonotype was counted once. This sequence joins TRBV3-1 and TRBJ1-6; TRBD1 agrees at 7 bases. Per the germline V gene, CDR1 is LGHDT and CDR2 is YNNKEL (reference sequence). The V gene end was trimmed by 6 bases and the J gene end by 6 bases; junction bases not matched to a gene: 11. The CDR3 length is 16 residues. CDR3 in amino acids: CASSRLPGQLNSPLHF. In DNA form, the CDR3 reads TGTGCCAGCAGTCGCCTACCGGGACAGCTTAATTCACCCCTCCACTTT.

The V gene is TRBV28, the J gene TRBJ1-6; D unclear. The CDR3 is 15 residues long. The germline V and J ends were trimmed by 2 bases and 1 base, with 6 bases remaining between them. In germline, CDR1 is MDHEN, CDR2 SYDVKM. The CDR3 protein is CASSLAQSYNSPLHF. CDR3 bases: TGTGCCAGCAGTTTAGCACAGTCCTATAATTCACCCCTCCACTTT.

This chain joins TRBV28 and TRBJ2-7; possibly TRBD1 for D (5 bases). The CDR3 consists of 13 residues. The V end was cut by 9 bases, the J end by 0 bases, with 12 bases between. From germline, CDR1 is MDHEN and CDR2 SYDVKM. CDR3 nucleotides: TGTGCCAGTCTAGGGGAAAGCTCCTACGAGCAGTACTTC. Its translation is CASLGESSYEQYF.

In its sample, this clonotype was seen a few times. This rearrangement joins TRBV27 to TRBJ1-4; D might be TRBD1 (6 bases). V was shortened by 0 bases and J by 8 bases, with 13 bases between the two germline ends. The germline gives CDR1 MNHEY, CDR2 SMNVEV (reference sequence). The CDR3 loop spans 15 amino acids. CDR3 coding DNA: TGTGCCAGCAGTTTATCGGGGGGGCATTGGGAAAAACTGTTTTTT. Protein: CASSLSGGHWEKLFF.

This clonotype has a single count. The V and J genes are TRBV5-1 and TRBJ1-4; tentatively, D is TRBD1 (5 bases). V dropped 3 bases and J dropped 2 bases, with 8 bases sitting between them. This CDR3 comprises 14 residues. The germline V gene has CDR1 SGHRS and CDR2 YFSETQ. The CDR3 protein is CASSSGVTNEKLFF. CDR3 bases: TGCGCCAGCAGCTCGGGGGTGACTAATGAAAAACTGTTTTTT.

The V and J genes are TRBV4-1 and TRBJ2-4; no clear D gene. CDR3 length equals 15 residues. V was pared by 0 bases and J by 0 bases, with 6 bases between. The germline V gene has CDR1 MGHRA and CDR2 YSYEKL. Here the CDR3 DNA reads TGCGCCAGCAGCCAAGAGGAAATAGCCAAAAACATTCAGTACTTC. This codes for CASSQEEIAKNIQYF.

V and J are TRBV11-1 and TRBJ2-7; no clear D gene. The CDR3 is 16 amino acids. The V and J ends lost 3 bases and 0 bases respectively, with 15 bases between them. The germline V gene encodes CDR1 SGHAT and CDR2 FQDESV (reference sequence). CDR3 amino acids: CASSFSRAVSSYEQYF. DNA for the CDR3: TGTGCCAGCAGCTTCTCTAGGGCGGTAAGCTCCTACGAGCAGTACTTC.

This clonotype was detected only a few times. V gene TRBV9 combines with J gene TRBJ2-3, with 12 bases that match TRBD2. Germline loops: CDR1 SGDLS, CDR2 YYNGEE. J lost 0 bases, V lost 5 bases, and 4 bases had no gene match. The CDR3 contains 16 residues. The CDR3 here is CASSGLAGSSTDTQYF. CDR3 coding DNA: TGTGCCAGCAGTGGACTAGCGGGGAGCAGCACAGATACGCAGTATTTT.

Only one count was recorded for this clonotype. V is TRBV11-2 and J is TRBJ2-4; D remains unclear. The germline gives CDR1 SGHAT, CDR2 FQNNGV. The CDR3 runs 13 residues. V lost 6 bases to trimming and J lost 9 bases, with 15 bases between them. Here the CDR3 DNA reads TGTGCCAGCAGATCTTTCGCCGACGCCATTCAGTACTTC. This sequence encodes CASRSFADAIQYF.

The V gene is TRBV10-3, the J gene TRBJ2-5; D is ambiguous. This CDR3 spans 9 amino acids. Germline V CDR1 and CDR2: ENHRY, SYGVKD. Deletions cut 11 bases from V and 5 bases from J, with 6 bases between. For the CDR3, the DNA is TGTGCCGAACTGGAGACCCAGTACTTC. Protein: CAELETQYF.

The CDR3 DNA reads TGTGCCAGCAGTTTATCAACCTGGGGCTACACCTTC. As protein: CASSLSTWGYTF. The chain employs TRBV12-3 or TRBV12-4 and TRBJ1-2; D unresolved. This CDR3 comprises 12 residues. V was cut by 2 bases and J by 8 bases, with 9 bases left in between.

This clonotype turned up a few times. The V call is TRBV20-1, the J call TRBJ2-1; 13 bases line up with TRBD2. The J segment lost 7 bases and the V segment lost 0 bases, leaving 3 bases of the junction unmatched. Germline V gene sequence: CDR1 DFQATT, CDR2 SNEGSKA (reference sequence). The CDR3 covers 15 residues. The chain's CDR3 is CSAREGLAGRNEQFF. For the CDR3, the DNA is TGCAGTGCTAGAGAGGGACTAGCGGGGAGGAATGAGCAGTTCTTC.

The genes are TRBV4-3 and TRBJ2-5; D unresolved. Per germline, CDR1 LGHNA and CDR2 YSLEER. CDR3 length: 15 amino acids. Trimming shortened V by 4 bases and J by 11 bases, and 23 bases separated the two germline ends. This chain's CDR3 is CASSLFRSGNNEQYF. CDR3 nucleotide sequence: TGCGCCAGCAGCCTCTTTAGAAGTGGTAACAATGAGCAGTACTTC.

The genes are TRBV7-9 and TRBJ2-4; the match to TRBD2 covers 10 bases. The J call may be faulty, since TRBJ2-7 better matches the DNA end. The CDR3 contains 16 residues. Germline CDR1 SEHNR, CDR2 FQNEAQ (reference sequence). CDR3: CASSLQSSGRFYEQYF. The CDR3, as DNA: TGTGCCAGCAGCTTACAATCTAGCGGGAGATTCTACGAGCAGTACTTC.

This clonotype appeared a few times. The chain links TRBV20-1 to TRBJ2-6, with a weak D call TRBD2 (7 bases). Trimming shortened V by 3 bases and J by 0 bases, and 12 bases separated the two germline ends. The CDR3 has 16 residues. Germline V gene sequence: CDR1 DFQATT, CDR2 SNEGSKA (reference sequence). Here the CDR3 reads CSASRGALSGANVLTF. As DNA, the CDR3 is TGCAGTGCTAGTCGGGGGGCACTCTCTGGGGCCAACGTCCTGACTTTC.